The entry that follows covers one TCR beta chain sequence. Its antigen remains unknown. iRepertoire HTBI primers and Arm-PCR of CDR3 regions built TCR beta libraries. TCRdb called the multiplex PCR reads again in MiXCR, with one record for every CDR3 protein. The table lists some 450,000 distinct CDR3 sequences, 20% to 25% of them singletons. The record originates from a study of regulatory T cells in long-lasting Graves disease. The study's findings and limits: TCR diversity was lower in persistent than newly diagnosed Graves' disease.

The CDR3 is 17 residues long. Germline trimming cut 1 base from V and 3 bases from J; bases unmatched to any gene: 12. The germline V gene has CDR1 MGHRA and CDR2 YSYEKL. Time point defined: persistent/refractory GD, antithyroid drugs over 5 years with positive TRAb. RNA from PBMCs was the source of the TCR library. The patients were drawn from one endocrinology department in Xi'an, China. J is TRBJ2-7 and V is TRBV4-1; 7 bases line up with TRBD1. The specimen was peripheral blood mononuclear cells (PBMCs), collected when the disease was refractory, from a patient treated with antithyroid drugs. This TCR derives from a female donor with Graves disease. The CDR3 reads CASSQAPLGQGVYEQYF. Here the CDR3 DNA reads TGCGCCAGCAGCCAAGCCCCGCTAGGGCAGGGGGTCTACGAGCAGTACTTC.